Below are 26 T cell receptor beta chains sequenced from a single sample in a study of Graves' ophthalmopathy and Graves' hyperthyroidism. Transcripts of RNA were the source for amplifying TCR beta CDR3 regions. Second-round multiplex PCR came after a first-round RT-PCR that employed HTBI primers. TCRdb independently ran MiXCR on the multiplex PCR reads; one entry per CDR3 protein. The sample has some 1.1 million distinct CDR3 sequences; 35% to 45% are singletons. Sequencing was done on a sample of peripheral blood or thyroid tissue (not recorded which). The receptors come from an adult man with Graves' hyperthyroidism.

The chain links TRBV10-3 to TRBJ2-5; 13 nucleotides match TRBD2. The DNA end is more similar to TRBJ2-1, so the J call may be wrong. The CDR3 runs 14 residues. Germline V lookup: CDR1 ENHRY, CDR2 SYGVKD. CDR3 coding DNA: TGTGCCACCAGAACTAGCGGGGGGGCGGGTGAGCAGTTCTTC. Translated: CATRTSGGAGEQFF.

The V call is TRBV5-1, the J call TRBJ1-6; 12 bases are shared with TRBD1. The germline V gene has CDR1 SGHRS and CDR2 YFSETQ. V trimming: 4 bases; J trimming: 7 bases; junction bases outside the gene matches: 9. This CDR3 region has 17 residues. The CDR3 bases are TGCGCCAGCAGCCTCGGGACAGGGGGCGCGAGGAATTCACCCCTCCACTTT. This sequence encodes CASSLGTGGARNSPLHF.

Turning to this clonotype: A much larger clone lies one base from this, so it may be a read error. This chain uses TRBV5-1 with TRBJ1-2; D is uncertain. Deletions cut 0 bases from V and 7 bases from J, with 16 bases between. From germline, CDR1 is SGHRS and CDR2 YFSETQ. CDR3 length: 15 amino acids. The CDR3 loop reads CASSLGRGTFSGYTF. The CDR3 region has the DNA TGCGCCAGCAGCTTGGGTCGGGGAACCTTTTCTGGCTACACCTTC.

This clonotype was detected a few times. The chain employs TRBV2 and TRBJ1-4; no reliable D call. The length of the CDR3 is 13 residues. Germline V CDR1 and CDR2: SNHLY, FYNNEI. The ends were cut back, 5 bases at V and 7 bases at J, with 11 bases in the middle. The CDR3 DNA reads TGTGCCAGCAGTACCACGGGGAGTGAAAAACTGTTTTTT. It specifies CASSTTGSEKLFF.

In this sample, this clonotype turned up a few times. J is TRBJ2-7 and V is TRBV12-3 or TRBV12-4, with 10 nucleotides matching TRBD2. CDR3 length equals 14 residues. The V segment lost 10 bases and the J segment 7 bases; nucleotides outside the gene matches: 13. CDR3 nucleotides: TGTGCCACCGCAGCGGGAGGGCCTCGGGAGGAGCAGTACTTC. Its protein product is CATAAGGPREEQYF.

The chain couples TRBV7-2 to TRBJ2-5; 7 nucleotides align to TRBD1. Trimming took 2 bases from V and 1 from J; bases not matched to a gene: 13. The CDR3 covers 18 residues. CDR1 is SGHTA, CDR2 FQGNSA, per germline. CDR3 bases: TGTGCCAGCAGCTTACGCAGGGGGTCCAATCAGACCCAAGAGACCCAGTACTTC. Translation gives CASSLRRGSNQTQETQYF.

CDR3 loop: CSARNYRDYEQYF. In nucleotides, the CDR3 is TGCAGTGCTAGAAATTATCGAGACTACGAGCAGTACTTC. This chain joins TRBV20-1 and TRBJ2-7; D is uncertain. V lost 2 bases and J 3 bases, leaving 11 bases between the germline ends. Germline CDR1 reads DFQATT; CDR2 reads SNEGSKA (reference sequence). The CDR3 consists of 13 residues.

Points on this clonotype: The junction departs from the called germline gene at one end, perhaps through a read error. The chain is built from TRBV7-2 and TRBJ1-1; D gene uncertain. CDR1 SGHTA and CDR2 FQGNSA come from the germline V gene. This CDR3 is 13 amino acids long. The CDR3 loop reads CASSFPGNTVAFF. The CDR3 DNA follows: TGTGCCAGCAGCTTTCCAGGTAACACTGTAGCTTTCTTT.

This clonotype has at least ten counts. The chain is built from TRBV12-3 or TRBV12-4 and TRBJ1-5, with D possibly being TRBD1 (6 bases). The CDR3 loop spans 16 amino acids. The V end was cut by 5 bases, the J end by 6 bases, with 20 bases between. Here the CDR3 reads CASSPLPQGSGQPQHF. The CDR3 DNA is TGTGCCAGCAGTCCCCTTCCCCAGGGGTCGGGTCAGCCCCAGCATTTT.

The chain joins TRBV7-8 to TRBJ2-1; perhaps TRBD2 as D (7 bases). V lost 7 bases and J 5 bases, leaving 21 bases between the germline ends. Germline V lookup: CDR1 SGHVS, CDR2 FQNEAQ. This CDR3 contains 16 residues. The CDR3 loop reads CASTHPPGGKDNEQFF. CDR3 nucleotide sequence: TGTGCCAGCACACACCCCCCGGGGGGCAAGGACAATGAGCAGTTCTTC.

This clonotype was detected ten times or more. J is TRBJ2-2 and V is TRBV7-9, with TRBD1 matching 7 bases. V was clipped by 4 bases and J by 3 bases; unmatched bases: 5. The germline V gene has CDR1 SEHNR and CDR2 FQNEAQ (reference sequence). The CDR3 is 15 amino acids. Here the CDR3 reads CASSSRGRHTGELFF. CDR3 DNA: TGTGCCAGCAGCTCGAGGGGGCGCCACACCGGGGAGCTGTTTTTT.

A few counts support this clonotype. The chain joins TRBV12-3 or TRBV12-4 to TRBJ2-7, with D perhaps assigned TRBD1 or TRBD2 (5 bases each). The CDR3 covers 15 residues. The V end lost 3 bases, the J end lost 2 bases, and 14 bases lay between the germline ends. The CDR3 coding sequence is TGTGCCAGCAGTTTGGGCCGGGACCGAACCTACGAGCAGTACTTC. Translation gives CASSLGRDRTYEQYF.

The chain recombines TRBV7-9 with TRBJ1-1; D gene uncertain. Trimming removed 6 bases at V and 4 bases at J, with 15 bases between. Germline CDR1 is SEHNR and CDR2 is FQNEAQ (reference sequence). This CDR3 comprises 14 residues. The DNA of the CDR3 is TGTGCCAGCAGTCCCCCGGGGTGGTCCACTGAAGCTTTCTTT. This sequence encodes CASSPPGWSTEAFF.

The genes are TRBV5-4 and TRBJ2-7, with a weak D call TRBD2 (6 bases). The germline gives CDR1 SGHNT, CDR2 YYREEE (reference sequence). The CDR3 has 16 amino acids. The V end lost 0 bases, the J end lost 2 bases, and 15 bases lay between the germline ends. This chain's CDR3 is CASSLGRSGDPYEQYF. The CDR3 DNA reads TGTGCCAGCAGCTTGGGGCGTAGCGGAGACCCCTACGAGCAGTACTTC.

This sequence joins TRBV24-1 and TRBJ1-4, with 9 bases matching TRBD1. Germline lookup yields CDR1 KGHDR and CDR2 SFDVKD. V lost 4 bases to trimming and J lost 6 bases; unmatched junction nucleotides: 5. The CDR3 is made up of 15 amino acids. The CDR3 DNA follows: TGTGCCACCAGTGACCGACAGGGGGGGGATGAAAAACTGTTTTTT. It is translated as CATSDRQGGDEKLFF.

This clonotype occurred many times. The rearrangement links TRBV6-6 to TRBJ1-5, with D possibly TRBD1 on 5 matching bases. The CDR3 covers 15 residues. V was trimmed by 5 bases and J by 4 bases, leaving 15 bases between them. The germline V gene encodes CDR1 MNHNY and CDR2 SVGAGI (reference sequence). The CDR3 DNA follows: TGTGCCAGCAGTGAGTTCCAGGGAGGTAATCAGCCCCAGCATTTT. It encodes CASSEFQGGNQPQHF.

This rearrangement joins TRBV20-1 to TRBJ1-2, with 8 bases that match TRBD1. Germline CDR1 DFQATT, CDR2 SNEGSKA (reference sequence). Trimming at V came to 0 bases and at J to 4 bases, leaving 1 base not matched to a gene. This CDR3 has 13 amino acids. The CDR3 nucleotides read TGCAGTGCTAGAGAAACAGGGGGCTATGGCTACACCTTC. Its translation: CSARETGGYGYTF.

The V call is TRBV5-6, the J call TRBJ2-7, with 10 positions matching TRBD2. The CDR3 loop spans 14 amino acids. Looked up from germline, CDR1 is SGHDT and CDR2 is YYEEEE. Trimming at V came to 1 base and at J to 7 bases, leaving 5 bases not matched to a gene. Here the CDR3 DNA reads TGTGCCAGCAGCTTGCCTAGCGGGAGTTTTGAGCAGTACGTC. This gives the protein CASSLPSGSFEQYV.

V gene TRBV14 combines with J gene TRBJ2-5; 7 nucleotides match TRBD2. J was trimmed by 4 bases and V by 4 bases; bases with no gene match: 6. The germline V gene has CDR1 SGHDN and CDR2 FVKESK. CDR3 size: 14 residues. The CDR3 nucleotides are TGTGCCAGCAGCCGGGAGGCGGGAGTAGAGACCCAGTACTTC. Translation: CASSREAGVETQYF.

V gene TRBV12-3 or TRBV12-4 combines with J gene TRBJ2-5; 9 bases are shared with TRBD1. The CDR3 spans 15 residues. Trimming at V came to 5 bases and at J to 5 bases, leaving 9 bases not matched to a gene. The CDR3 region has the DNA TGTGCCAGCAGTCCCCAACCCGGGACAGGGGAGACCCAGTACTTC. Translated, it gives CASSPQPGTGETQYF.

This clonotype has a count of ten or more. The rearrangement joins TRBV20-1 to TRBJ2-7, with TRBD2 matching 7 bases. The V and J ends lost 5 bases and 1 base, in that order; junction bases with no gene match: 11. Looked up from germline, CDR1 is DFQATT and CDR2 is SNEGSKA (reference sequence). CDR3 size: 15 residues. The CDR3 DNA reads TGCAGTGCTCACTACCAGCGGGGACTTTCCTACGAGCAGTACTTC. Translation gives CSAHYQRGLSYEQYF.

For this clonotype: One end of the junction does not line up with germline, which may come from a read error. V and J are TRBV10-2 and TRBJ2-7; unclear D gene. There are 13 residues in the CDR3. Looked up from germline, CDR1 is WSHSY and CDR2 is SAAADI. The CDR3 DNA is TGTGCCAGCAGCCCCCCCGGTCTAATCGAGCAGTACTTC. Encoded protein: CASSPPGLIEQYF.

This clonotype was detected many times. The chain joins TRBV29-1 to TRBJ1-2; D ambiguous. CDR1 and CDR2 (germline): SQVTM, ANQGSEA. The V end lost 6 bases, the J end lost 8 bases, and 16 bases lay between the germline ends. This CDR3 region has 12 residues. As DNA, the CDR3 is TGCAGCGTGGCCTCTCCGACCGGAGGCTACACCTTC. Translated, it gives CSVASPTGGYTF.

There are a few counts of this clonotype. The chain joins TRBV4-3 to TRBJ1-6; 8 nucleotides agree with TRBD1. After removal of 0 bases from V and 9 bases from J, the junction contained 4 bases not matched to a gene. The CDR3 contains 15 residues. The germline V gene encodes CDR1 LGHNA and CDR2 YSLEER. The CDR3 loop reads CASSQDRGLGSPLHF. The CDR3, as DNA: TGCGCCAGCAGCCAAGACAGGGGGCTGGGTTCACCCCTCCACTTT.

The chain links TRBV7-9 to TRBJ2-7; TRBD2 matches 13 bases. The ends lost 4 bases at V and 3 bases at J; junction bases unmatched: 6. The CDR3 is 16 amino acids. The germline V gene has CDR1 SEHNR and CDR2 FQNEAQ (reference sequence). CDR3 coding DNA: TGTGCCAGCAGCTCTACTAGCGGGGGGGCCCACTACGAGCAGTACTTC. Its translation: CASSSTSGGAHYEQYF.

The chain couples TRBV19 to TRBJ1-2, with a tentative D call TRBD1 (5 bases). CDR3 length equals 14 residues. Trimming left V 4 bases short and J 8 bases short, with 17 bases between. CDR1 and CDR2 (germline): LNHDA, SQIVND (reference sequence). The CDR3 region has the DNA TGTGCCAGTAGTAGCGGGTCAGGGATTGACGGCTACACCTTC. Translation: CASSSGSGIDGYTF.